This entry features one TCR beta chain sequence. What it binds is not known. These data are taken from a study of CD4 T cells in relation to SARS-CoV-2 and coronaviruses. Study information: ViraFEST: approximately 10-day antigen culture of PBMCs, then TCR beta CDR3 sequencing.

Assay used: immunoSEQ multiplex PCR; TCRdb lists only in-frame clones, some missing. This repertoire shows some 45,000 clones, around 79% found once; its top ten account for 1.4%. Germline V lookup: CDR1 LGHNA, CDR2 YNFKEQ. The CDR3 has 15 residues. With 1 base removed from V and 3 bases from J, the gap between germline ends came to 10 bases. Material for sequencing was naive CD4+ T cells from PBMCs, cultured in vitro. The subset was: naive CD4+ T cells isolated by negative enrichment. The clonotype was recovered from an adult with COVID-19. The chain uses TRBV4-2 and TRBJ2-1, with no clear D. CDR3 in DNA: TGTGCCAGCAGCCAAGGAAAGGTCCGCTACAATGAGCAGTTCTTC. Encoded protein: CASSQGKVRYNEQFF.